A single sample gave rise to the 16 T cell receptor beta chains below, sequenced in a study of T cell responses to AZD1222 COVID-19 vaccine. Method: immunoSEQ multiplex PCR; TCRdb's copy keeps in-frame clones and lacks some. Found here are about 93,000 clones, 85% to 90% of them singletons; the top ten hold about 2.5%. This specimen consisted of peripheral blood, obtained 28 days after the second AZD1222 dose. All receptors come from an adult who received the AZD1222 COVID-19 vaccine.

The chain uses TRBV5-1 and TRBJ2-5, with D perhaps matching TRBD1 (6 bases). Germline CDR1 is SGHRS and CDR2 is YFSETQ. The CDR3 spans 16 residues. Between the trimmed V and J ends, which lost 5 bases and 5 bases, there was a span of 22 bases. The CDR3 nucleotides are TGCGCCAGCAGGGGCACAGGGTTTGTTGGGCAGGAGACCCAGTACTTC. Protein sequence: CASRGTGFVGQETQYF.

As DNA, the CDR3 is TGCGCCAGCAGCTCAGAAGAAGGGGGCACTGAAGCTTTCTTT. Protein product: CASSSEEGGTEAFF. This rearrangement joins TRBV5-1 to TRBJ1-1, with D perhaps matching TRBD1 (6 bases). Trimming took 3 bases from V and 4 from J, leaving 13 bases between them. CDR3 length: 14 residues. The germline gives CDR1 SGHRS, CDR2 YFSETQ.

This chain joins TRBV19 and TRBJ1-5, with D possibly TRBD1 on 6 matching bases. V shed 5 bases and J shed 5 bases, with 16 bases lying between them. CDR1 is LNHDA, CDR2 SQIVND, per germline (reference sequence). The CDR3 is made up of 15 amino acids. CDR3 amino acids: CASSEHTGFDQPQHF. In nucleotides, the CDR3 is TGTGCCAGTAGTGAACATACAGGGTTTGATCAGCCCCAGCATTTT.

The chain recombines TRBV7-8 with TRBJ1-5; 7 nucleotides agree with TRBD1. The CDR3 totals 16 residues. CDR1 SGHVS and CDR2 FQNEAQ come from the germline V gene. Unmatched junction bases numbered 8, after V lost 0 bases and J lost 6 bases. The CDR3 nucleotides read TGTGCCAGCAGCTTAGCCCGACAGGGTAAAATTCAGCCCCAGCATTTT. Translated, it gives CASSLARQGKIQPQHF.

The gene calls are TRBV27 and TRBJ2-5, with 9 bases matching TRBD2. The length of the CDR3 is 13 residues. Germline CDR1 and CDR2: MNHEY and SMNVEV (reference sequence). Trimming took 4 bases from V and 7 from J; bases not matched to a gene: 4. The CDR3 loop reads CASSSQGLATQYF. Here the CDR3 DNA reads TGTGCCAGCAGTTCCCAGGGACTAGCGACCCAGTACTTC.

The chain links TRBV5-1 to TRBJ2-7, with TRBD2 matching 9 bases. CDR3 length: 19 residues. The germline CDR1 and CDR2 sequences are SGHRS and YFSETQ. Germline trimming cut 0 bases from V and 3 bases from J; bases unmatched to any gene: 16. CDR3 region: CASSLAVVSGRTGSYEQYF. The CDR3 DNA reads as TGCGCCAGCAGCTTGGCCGTAGTTAGCGGGAGAACGGGTAGCTACGAGCAGTACTTC.

The chain couples TRBV2 to TRBJ2-7, with 7 bases lining up with TRBD1. With 6 bases clipped from V and 2 bases from J, the junction kept 7 bases outside the gene matches. Germline CDR1 SNHLY, CDR2 FYNNEI. CDR3 length: 14 amino acids. CDR3 residues: CASSEQGTPYEQYF. The CDR3 DNA follows: TGTGCCAGCAGCGAACAGGGGACCCCCTACGAGCAGTACTTC.

V and J are TRBV11-1 and TRBJ2-1, with no clear D. There are 15 residues in the CDR3. Germline V gene lookup returns CDR1 SGHAT and CDR2 FQDESV (reference sequence). Trimming left V 1 base short and J 2 bases short, with 9 bases between. CDR3 residues: CASSLVVDPYNEQFF. The CDR3 nucleotides read TGTGCCAGCAGCTTAGTAGTCGACCCCTACAATGAGCAGTTCTTC. The whole variable domain, filled in from reference TRBV11-1 and TRBJ2-1, reads EAEVAQSPRYKITEKSQAVAFWCDPISGHATLYWYRQILGQGPELLVQFQDESVVDDSQLPKDRFSAERLKGVDSTLKIQPAELGDSAMYLCASSLVVDPYNEQFFGPGTRLTVL.

The V and J genes are TRBV10-2 and TRBJ2-1; D gene ambiguous. This CDR3 is 14 amino acids long. V lost 3 bases and J lost 2, with 8 bases in between. From germline, CDR1 is WSHSY and CDR2 SAAADI. The CDR3 DNA reads as TGCGCCAGCAGTGAAGGCGGAGCCTACAATGAGCAGTTCTTC. Amino acids: CASSEGGAYNEQFF.

V is TRBV24-1 and J is TRBJ2-2; 10 bases map to TRBD1. Germline V lookup: CDR1 KGHDR, CDR2 SFDVKD. V trimming: 4 bases; J trimming: 2 bases; junction bases outside the gene matches: 12. The CDR3 is made up of 19 amino acids. CDR3 DNA: TGTGCCACCAGTGACCAGACCCGGGACAGGGGCCTAAACACCGGGGAGCTGTTTTTT. It encodes CATSDQTRDRGLNTGELFF.

This chain uses TRBV3-1 (or the pseudogene TRBV3-2) with TRBJ1-1; TRBD1 aligns across 12 bases. After removal of 3 bases from V and 10 bases from J, the junction contained 6 bases not matched to a gene. Germline loops: CDR1 LGHDT, CDR2 YNNKEL (reference sequence). The CDR3 totals 14 residues. In DNA, the CDR3 is TGTGCCAGCAGCCAGGGACAGGGGGCGCGGGGAGCTTTCTTT. Encoded protein: CASSQGQGARGAFF.

The CDR3 protein is CASSYRKQGDNYGYTF. The CDR3 region has the DNA TGTGCCAGCAGCTACCGCAAGCAGGGAGATAACTATGGCTACACCTTC. The chain uses TRBV7-9 and TRBJ1-2; possible D gene TRBD1, 5 bases. CDR1 is SEHNR, CDR2 FQNEAQ, per germline (reference sequence). With 4 bases removed from V and 1 base from J, the gap between germline ends came to 16 bases. The CDR3 runs 16 residues.

CDR3 nucleotides: TGTGCCAGCAGTGAAGTCCTGGGGGACAGAGCGAATGAAAAACTGTTTTTT. Residues: CASSEVLGDRANEKLFF. The V gene is TRBV6-1, the J gene TRBJ1-4; 7 bases line up with TRBD1. Germline lookup yields CDR1 MNHNS and CDR2 SASEGT. V lost 1 base and J lost 5; bases outside the gene matches: 10. This CDR3 comprises 17 residues.

This chain links TRBV25-1 with TRBJ2-3; 8 nucleotides agree with TRBD2. Unmatched junction bases numbered 6, after V lost 2 bases and J lost 2 bases. Germline values: CDR1 MGHDK, CDR2 SYGVNS. There are 16 residues in the CDR3. The CDR3 here is CASSEPRGGATDTQYF. In DNA form, the CDR3 reads TGTGCCAGCAGTGAACCCCGGGGGGGGGCCACAGATACGCAGTATTTT.

The chain combines TRBV3-1 (or the pseudogene TRBV3-2) with TRBJ2-7; TRBD1 agrees at 11 bases. The V gene end was trimmed by 0 bases and the J gene end by 4 bases; junction bases not matched to a gene: 2. CDR1 and CDR2 from the germline V gene are LGHDT and YNNKEL (reference sequence). This CDR3 is 15 amino acids long. The DNA for the CDR3 is TGTGCCAGCAGCCAAGAGGACAGGGGGCTATACGAGCAGTACTTC. Its translation: CASSQEDRGLYEQYF.

The chain uses TRBV7-2 and TRBJ2-6; D remains ambiguous. V was clipped by 2 bases and J by 1 base, with 15 bases between them. The CDR3 is made up of 18 amino acids. Looked up from germline, CDR1 is SGHTA and CDR2 is FQGNSA. CDR3 coding DNA: TGTGCCAGCAGCTTACAGGCCACCATCATATCTGGGGCCAACGTCCTGACTTTC. Its protein product is CASSLQATIISGANVLTF.